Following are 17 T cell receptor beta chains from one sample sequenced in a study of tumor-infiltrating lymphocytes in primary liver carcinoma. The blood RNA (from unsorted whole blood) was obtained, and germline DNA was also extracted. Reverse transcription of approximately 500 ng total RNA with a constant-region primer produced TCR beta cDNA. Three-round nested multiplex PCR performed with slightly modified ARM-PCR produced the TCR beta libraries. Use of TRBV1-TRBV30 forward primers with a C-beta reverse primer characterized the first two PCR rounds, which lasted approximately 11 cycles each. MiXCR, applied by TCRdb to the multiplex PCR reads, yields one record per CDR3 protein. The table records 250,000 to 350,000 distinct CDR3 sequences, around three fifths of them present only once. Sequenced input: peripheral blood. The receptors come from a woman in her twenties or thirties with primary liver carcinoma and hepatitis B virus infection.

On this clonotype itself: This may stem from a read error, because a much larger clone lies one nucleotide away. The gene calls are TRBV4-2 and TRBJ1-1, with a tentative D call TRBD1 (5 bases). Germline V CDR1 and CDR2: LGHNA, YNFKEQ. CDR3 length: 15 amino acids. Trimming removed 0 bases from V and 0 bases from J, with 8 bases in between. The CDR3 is CASSQEGGVNTEAFF. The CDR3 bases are TGTGCCAGCAGCCAAGAGGGGGGGGTGAACACTGAAGCTTTCTTT.

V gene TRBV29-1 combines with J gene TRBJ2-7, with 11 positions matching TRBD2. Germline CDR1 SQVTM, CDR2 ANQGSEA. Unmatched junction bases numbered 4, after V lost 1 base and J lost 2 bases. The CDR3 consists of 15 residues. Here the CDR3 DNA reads TGCAGCGTTGAAGGACTAGCGGGACCCCCCTACGAGCAGTACTTC. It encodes CSVEGLAGPPYEQYF.

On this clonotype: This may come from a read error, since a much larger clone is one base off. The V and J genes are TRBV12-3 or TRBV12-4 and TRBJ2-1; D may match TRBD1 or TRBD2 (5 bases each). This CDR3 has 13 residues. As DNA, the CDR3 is TGTGTCAGCAGGGACGGGACGTCTAATGAGCAGTTCTTC. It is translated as CVSRDGTSNEQFF.

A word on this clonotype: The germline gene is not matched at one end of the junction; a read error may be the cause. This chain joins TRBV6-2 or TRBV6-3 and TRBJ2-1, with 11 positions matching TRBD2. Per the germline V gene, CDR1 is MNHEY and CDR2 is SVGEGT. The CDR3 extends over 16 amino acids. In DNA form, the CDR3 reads TGCGCCTGCAGGGAATCGGGACTAGCGGCCGCTACGTGGCAGTTCTTC. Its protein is CACRESGLAAATWQFF.

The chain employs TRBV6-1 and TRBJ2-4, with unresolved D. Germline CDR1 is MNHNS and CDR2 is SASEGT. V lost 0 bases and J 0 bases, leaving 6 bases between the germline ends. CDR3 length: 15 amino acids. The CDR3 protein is CASSEARVAKNIQYF. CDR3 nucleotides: TGTGCCAGCAGTGAAGCAAGGGTAGCCAAAAACATTCAGTACTTC.

Here the CDR3 reads CASSSQRLAKDIQYF. The CDR3 nucleotides read TGTGCCAGCAGCTCCCAGCGGTTAGCCAAAGATATTCAGTACTTC. This chain joins TRBV11-2 and TRBJ2-4, with D possibly TRBD2 on 5 matching bases. The CDR3 length is 15 residues. V was clipped by 4 bases and J by 10 bases, with 20 bases between them. CDR1 and CDR2 (germline): SGHAT, FQNNGV.

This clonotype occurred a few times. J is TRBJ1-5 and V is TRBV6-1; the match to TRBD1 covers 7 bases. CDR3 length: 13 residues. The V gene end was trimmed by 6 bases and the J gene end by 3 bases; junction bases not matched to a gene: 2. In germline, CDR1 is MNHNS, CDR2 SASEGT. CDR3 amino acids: CASSGQDNQPQHF. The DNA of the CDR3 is TGTGCCAGCAGCGGACAGGACAATCAGCCCCAGCATTTT.

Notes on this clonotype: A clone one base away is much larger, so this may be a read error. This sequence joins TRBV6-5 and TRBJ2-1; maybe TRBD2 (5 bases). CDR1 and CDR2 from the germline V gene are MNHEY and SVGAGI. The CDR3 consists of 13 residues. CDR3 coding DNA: TGTGCCAGCAGTGCGGACTTCTACAATGAGCGGTTCTTC. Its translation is CASSADFYNERFF.

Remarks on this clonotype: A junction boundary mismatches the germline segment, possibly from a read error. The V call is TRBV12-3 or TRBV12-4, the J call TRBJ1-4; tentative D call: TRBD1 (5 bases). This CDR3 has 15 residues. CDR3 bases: TGTGCCAGCAGTTTAATCGGGGGATATAATGAGAAACTGTTTTTT. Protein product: CASSLIGGYNEKLFF.

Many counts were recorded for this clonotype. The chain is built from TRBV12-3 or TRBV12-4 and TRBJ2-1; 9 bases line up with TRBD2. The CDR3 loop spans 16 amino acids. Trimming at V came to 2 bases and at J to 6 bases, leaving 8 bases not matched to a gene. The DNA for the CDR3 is TGTGCCAGCAGTTTATCGACTAGCGGCCGGAGCAATGAGCAGTTCTTC. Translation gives CASSLSTSGRSNEQFF.

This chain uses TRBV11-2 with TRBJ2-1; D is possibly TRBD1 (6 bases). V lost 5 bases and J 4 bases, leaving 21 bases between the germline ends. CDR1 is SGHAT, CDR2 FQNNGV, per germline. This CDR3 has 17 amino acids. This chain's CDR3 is CASSNFRGPQGYNEQFF. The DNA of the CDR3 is TGTGCCAGCAGCAACTTTCGGGGACCCCAGGGGTACAATGAGCAGTTCTTC.

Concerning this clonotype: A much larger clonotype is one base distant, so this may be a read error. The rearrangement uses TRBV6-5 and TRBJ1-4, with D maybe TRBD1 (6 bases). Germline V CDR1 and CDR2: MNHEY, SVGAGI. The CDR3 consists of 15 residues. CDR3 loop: CASSRKQGTREKPFF. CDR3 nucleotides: TGTGCCAGCAGTCGGAAACAGGGTACGCGTGAAAAACCGTTTTTT.

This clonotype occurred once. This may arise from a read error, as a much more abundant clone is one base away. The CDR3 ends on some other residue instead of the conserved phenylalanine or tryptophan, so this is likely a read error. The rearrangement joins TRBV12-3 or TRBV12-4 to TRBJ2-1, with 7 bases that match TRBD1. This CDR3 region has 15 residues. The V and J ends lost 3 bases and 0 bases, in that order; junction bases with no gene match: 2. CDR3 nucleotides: TGTGCCAGCAGTTTGGGACAGACCTCCTACAATGAGCAGTTCCTC. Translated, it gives CASSLGQTSYNEQFL.

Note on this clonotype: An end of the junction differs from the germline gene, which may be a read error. DNA for the CDR3: TGTGCCAGCAGCTTAACCGGTTCACCCCTCCACTTC. It is translated as CASSLTGSPLHF. The chain combines TRBV11-2 with TRBJ1-6; D unclear. The CDR3 length is 12 residues. Germline V lookup: CDR1 SGHAT, CDR2 FQNNGV.

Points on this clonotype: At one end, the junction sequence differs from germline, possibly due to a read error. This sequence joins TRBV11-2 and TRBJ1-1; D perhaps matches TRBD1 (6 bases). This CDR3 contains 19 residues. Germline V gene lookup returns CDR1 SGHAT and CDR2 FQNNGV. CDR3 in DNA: TGTGCCAGCAGCTTACGGTGGGGGCTGGCGGATCGAGAGGTCCCTGAAACTTCCTTT. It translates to CASSLRWGLADREVPETSF.

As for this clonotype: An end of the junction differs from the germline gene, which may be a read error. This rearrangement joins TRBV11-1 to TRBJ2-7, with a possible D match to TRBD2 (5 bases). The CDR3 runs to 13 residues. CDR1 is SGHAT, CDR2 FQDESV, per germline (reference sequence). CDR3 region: CASSLGYLRGQCF. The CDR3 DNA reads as TGTGCCAGCAGCTTAGGATACCTCCGCGGGCAATGTTTC.

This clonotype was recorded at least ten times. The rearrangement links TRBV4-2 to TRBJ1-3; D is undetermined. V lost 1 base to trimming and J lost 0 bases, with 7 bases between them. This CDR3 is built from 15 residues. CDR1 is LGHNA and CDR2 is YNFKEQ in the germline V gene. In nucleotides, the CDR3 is TGTGCCAGCAGCCAAGGTTTAGGCTCTGGAAACACCATATATTTT. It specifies CASSQGLGSGNTIYF.